The TCR beta chain described here comes from a study of shared clonotypes between healthy human individuals (dated by TCRdb to 2018 to 2021). Regarding the research as a whole: The cohort comprised a couple of women and three men aged 18 to 49 years. Per donor, three plates each were used for CD4 naive and CD4 memory, two for CD8 naive, and one for CD8 memory. Blood TCR repertoires of roughly five healthy adults were deeply sequenced to estimate repertoire size and the extent of clonotype sharing between individuals. Libraries were prepared and TCR repertoires were sequenced by different laboratories using diverse techniques, in order to increase sequencing depth and limit assay-specific biases. Each donor's leukapheresis produced roughly between roughly 0.94 and 9.5 billion PBMCs. Results the study describes overall, beyond this receptor: Compared with non-shared clonotypes, the clonotypes found in all four sorted-subset donors had higher generation probabilities. Only blood was sampled, and tissue TCR repertoires likely differ from those in blood. Naive subsets generally had larger estimated clonotype richness than memory subsets. Incomplete sequencing was indicated by rarefaction of sorted-subset datasets, despite the large sequencing depth. Because the study included a small number of donors, the genetic and exposure-history diversity represented was limited. Pairwise subsampling led to the expectation that sequencing depth would affect the degree of clonotype sharing among donors. Across a few donors, around 5% of naive CD4, roughly 3.8% of naive CD8, under 2.5% of memory CD4, and 0.4% of memory CD8 clonotypes were shared.

The germline V and J ends show losses of 3 bases and 2 bases respectively, and no gene match explains 5 bases of the junction. CDR1 SEHNR and CDR2 FQNEAQ were looked up in the germline V gene (reference sequence). Inclusive of the bounding cysteine and phenylalanine, the CDR3 is 16 residues long. The entry retains the CDR3 DNA only, 48 bases that are in frame from base 1. TCR CDR3 regions were amplified from genomic DNA by multiplex PCR using the deep immunoSEQ assay. For each cell subset, the extracted genomic DNA was distributed evenly across all wells of several immunoSEQ 96-well plates, and each plate served as one replicate. For sorted subsets, roughly 190 ng of genomic DNA, equivalent to some 33,000 T cell genomes, went into each replicate PCR. Purified libraries were quantified with a Qubit 3.0 fluorometer, sized on a Bioanalyzer 2100, and re-quantified with the KAPA Library Quantification kit. Each immunoSEQ 96-well plate was sequenced on its own single-read 150-cycle Illumina NextSeq 550 flow cell. Per the original workflow: Because the immunoSEQ output held only junctional sequences and lacked quality scores, the filtering could not match the filtering applied to full-length reads. Sequences were annotated with PyIR, a Python wrapper for IgBLAST v1.9, and V/J genes and CDR3 were assigned using IMGT germline references. Reads were removed for weak V/J assignments (E-value above 1e-6), missing CDR3, stop codons, out-of-frame junctions, or ambiguous translated residues. V3J clonotypes were defined as sequences sharing an identical inferred V gene, J gene, and CDR3 amino acid sequence. To compute the percentage overlap between repertoires, the number of shared unique clonotypes was divided by the size of the smaller repertoire. Repertoire richness was assessed with RTK rarefaction, the Chao1 estimator, and Recon v2.1 estimates of unobserved clonotypes. OLGA was used to compute generation probabilities for all TCRbeta clonotypes that the gDNA method yielded from a few donors. TCRdb retrieved this table from immuneACCESS and kept in-frame rearrangements only. Not all clones are present; in checked studies, unresolved V genes account for under half, and no reason is known for the remainder. V, J and clone size were drawn from that table, and D and trimming were deduced from the DNA. This sample holds approximately 2,000,000 clones; around 95% were observed only once. The ten largest account for over 1.5% of the sample.

CD8 naive samples were obtained by positive selection for CCR7 among CD45RO-negative cells, yielding a CD45RA+CCR7+ population from which TemRA cells were excluded. Healthy HIV-negative adults with no recently reported acute infections or vaccinations were included as donors. Only Caucasian adults living in Nashville, Tennessee, USA were represented among the donors. Blood was collected by leukapheresis, and PBMCs were isolated by Ficoll-Histopaque density gradient centrifugation and then cryopreserved in liquid nitrogen vapor phase. Analytical flow cytometry was used to check the purity and quantity of every magnetically sorted T cell population. From each sorted fraction, genomic DNA was isolated and quantified by UV absorbance on a Nanodrop 2000c. About this clone: The clone's antigen remains unknown. Base qualities are not provided; no much larger clone lies one nucleotide away.

Source material: naive CD8+ T cells from PBMCs. Taken with the paper, the label for cell subset or site translates to: CD45RA+CCR7+. Recombination connected TRBV7-9 to TRBJ2-5, with 11 bases aligning to TRBD2. The source is a man aged 18 to 29 in good health. Some clones in this sample may be carry-over from other donors' samples. CDR3 reads: CASSLPGLAVQETQYF. The DNA is as follows: TGTGCCAGCAGCTTGCCGGGACTAGCGGTTCAAGAGACCCAGTACTTC.